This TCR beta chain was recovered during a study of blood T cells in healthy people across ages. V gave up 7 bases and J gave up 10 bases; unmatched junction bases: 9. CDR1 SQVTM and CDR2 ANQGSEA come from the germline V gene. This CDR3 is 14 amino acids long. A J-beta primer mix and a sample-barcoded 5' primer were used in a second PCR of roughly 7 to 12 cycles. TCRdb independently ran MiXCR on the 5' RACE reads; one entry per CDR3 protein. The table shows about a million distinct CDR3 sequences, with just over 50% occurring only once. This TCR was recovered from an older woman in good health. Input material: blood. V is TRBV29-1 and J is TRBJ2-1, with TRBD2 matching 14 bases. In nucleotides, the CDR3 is TGCAGCGGGGGGACTAGCGGGAGCCTCGGAGAGCAGTTCTTC. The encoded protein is CSGGTSGSLGEQFF.